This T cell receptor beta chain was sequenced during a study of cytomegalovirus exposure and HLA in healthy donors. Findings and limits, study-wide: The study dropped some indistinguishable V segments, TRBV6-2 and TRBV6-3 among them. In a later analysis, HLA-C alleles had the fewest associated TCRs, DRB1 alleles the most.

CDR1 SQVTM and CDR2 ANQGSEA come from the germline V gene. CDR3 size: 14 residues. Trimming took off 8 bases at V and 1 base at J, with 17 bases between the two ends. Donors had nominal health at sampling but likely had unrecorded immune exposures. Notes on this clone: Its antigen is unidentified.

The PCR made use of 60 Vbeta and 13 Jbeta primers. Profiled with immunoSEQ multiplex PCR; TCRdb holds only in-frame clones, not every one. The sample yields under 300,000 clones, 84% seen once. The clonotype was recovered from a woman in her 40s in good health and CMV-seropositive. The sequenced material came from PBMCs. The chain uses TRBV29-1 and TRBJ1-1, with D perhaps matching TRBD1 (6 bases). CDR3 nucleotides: TGCAGCTACTACTCTCCCAGGGGGAACACTGAAGCTTTCTTT. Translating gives CSYYSPRGNTEAFF.